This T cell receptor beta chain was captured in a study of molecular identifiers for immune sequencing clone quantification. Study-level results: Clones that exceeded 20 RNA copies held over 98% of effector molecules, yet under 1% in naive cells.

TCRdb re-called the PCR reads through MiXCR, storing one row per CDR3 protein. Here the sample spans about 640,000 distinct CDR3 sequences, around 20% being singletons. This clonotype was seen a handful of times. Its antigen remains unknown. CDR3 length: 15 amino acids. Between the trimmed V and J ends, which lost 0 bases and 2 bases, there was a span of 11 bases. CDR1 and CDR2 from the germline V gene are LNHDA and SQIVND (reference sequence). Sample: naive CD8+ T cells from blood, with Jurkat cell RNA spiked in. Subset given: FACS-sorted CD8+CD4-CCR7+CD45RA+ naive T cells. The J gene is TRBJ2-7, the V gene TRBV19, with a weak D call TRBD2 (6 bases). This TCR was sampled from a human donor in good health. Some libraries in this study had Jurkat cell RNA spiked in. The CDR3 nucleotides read TGTGCCAGTAGTATAGATGGGCTAGCGCCCTACGAGCAGTACTTC. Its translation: CASSIDGLAPYEQYF.